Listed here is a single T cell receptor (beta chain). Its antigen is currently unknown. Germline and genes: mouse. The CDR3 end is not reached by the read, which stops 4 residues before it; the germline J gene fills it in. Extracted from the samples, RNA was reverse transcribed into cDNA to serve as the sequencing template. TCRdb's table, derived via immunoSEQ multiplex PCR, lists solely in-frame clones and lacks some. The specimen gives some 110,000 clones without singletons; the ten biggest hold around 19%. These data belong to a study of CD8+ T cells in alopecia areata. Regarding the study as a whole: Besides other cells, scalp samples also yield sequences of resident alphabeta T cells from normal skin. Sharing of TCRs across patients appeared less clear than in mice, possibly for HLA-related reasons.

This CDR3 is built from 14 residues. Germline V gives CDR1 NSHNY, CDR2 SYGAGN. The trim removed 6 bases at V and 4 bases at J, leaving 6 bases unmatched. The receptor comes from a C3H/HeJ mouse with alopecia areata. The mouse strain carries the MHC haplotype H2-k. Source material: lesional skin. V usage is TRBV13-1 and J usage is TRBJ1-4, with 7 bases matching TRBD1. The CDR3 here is CASKGQGGNERLFF. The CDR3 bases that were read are TGTGCCAGCAAAGGTCAGGGGGGCAACGAA.